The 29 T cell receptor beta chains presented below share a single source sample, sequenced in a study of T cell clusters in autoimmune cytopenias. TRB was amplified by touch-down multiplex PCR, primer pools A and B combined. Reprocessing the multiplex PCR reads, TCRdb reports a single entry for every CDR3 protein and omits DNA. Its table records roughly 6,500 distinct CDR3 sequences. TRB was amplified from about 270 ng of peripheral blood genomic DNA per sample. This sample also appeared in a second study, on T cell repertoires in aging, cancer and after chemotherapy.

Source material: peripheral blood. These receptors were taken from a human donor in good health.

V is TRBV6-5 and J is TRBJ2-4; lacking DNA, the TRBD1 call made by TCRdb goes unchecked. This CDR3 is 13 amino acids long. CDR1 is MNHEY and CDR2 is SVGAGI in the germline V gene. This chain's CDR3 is CASSPGGENIQYF.

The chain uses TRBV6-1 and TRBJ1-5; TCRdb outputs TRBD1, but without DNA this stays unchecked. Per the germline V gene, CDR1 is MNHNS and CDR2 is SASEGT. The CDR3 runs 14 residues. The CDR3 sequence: CASSQTGGAQPQHF.

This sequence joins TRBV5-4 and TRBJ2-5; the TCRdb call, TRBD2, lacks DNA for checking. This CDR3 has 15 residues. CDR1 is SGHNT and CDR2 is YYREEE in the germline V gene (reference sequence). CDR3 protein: CASSLDLAGRKTQYF.

CDR3: CASSFSQGAEVTQYF. V and J are TRBV27 and TRBJ2-5; TCRdb outputs TRBD1, but without DNA this stays unchecked. CDR3 length: 15 residues. CDR1 is MNHEY, CDR2 SMNVEV, per germline (reference sequence).

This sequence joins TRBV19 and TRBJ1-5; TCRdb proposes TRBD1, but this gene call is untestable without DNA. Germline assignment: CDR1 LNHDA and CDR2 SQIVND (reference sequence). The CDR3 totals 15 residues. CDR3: CASSGTEAFNQPQHF.

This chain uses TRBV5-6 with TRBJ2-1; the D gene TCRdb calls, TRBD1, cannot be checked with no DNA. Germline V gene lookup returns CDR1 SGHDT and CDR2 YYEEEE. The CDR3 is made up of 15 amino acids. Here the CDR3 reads CASRRTGSAYNEQFF.

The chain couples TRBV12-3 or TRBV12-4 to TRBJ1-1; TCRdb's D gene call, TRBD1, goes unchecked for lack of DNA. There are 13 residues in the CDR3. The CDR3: CASSPAGMREAFF.

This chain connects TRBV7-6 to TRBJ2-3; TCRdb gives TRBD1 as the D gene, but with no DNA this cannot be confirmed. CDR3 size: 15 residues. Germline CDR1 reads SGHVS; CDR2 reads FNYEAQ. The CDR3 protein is CASSLARGRTDTQYF. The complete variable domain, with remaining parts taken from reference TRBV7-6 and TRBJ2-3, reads GAGVSQSPRYKVTKRGQDVALRCDPISGHVSLYWYRQALGQGPEFLTYFNYEAQQDKSGLPNDRFSAERPEGSISTLTIQRTEQRDSAMYRCASSLARGRTDTQYFGPGTRLTVL.

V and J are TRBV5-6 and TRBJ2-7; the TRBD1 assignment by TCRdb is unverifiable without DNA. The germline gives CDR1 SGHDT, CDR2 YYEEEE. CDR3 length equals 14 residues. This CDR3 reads CASIGYQGAYEQYF.

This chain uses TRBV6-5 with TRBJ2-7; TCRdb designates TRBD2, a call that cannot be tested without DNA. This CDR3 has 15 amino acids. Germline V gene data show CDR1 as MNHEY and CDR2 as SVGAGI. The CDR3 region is CASRVRAVERYEQYF.

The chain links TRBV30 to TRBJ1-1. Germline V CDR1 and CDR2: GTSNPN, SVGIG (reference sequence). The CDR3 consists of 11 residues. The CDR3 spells CAWSSRAEAFF.

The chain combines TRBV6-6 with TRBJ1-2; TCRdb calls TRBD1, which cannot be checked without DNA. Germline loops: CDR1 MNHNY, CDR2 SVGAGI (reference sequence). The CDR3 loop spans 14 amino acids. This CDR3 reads CASLEGAMIYGYTF.

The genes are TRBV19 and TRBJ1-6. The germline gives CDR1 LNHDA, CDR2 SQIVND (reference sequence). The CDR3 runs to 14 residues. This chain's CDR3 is CASSIGQANSPLHF. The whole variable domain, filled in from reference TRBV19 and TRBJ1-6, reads DGGITQSPKYLFRKEGQNVTLSCEQNLNHDAMYWYRQDPGQGLRLIYYSQIVNDFQKGDIAEGYSVSREKKESFPLTVTSAQKNPTAFYLCASSIGQANSPLHFGNGTRLTVT.

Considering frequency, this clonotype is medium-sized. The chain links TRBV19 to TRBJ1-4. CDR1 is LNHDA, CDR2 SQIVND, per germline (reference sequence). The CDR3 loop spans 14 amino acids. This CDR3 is CASRYTATNEKLFF.

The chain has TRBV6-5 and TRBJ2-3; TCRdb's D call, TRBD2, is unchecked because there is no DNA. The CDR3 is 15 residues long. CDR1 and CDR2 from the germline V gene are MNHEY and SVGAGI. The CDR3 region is CASSYRGRAYDTQYF.

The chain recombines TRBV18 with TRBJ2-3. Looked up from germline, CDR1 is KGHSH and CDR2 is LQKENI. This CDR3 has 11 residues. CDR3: CASQLTDTQYF.

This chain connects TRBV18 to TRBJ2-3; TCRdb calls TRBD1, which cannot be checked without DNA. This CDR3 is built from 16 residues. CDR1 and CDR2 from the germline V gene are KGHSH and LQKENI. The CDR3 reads CASSAGERGVKDTQYF.

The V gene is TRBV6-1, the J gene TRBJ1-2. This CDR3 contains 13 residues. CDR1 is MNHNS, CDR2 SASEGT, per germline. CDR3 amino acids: CASSERRNYGYTF.

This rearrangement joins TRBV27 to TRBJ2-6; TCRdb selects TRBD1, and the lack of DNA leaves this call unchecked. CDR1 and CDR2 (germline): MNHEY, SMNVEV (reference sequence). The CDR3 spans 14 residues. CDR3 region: CASTTGSGANVLTF.

The CDR3 region is CASSPPRDRGELFF. V and J are TRBV18 and TRBJ2-2; checking the TCRdb D call of TRBD1 is not possible without DNA. The CDR3 runs to 14 residues. Germline V lookup: CDR1 KGHSH, CDR2 LQKENI.

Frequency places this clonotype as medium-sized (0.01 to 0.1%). Here the CDR3 reads CSVAGRDSYEQYF. The V gene is TRBV29-1, the J gene TRBJ2-7; the TCRdb D gene call, TRBD2, has no DNA to confirm it. The CDR3 covers 13 residues. The germline gives CDR1 SQVTM, CDR2 ANQGSEA.

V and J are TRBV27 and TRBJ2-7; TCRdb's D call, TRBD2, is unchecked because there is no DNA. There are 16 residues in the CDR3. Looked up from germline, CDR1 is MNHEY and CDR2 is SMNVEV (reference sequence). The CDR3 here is CASSPVAGVLGYEQYF.

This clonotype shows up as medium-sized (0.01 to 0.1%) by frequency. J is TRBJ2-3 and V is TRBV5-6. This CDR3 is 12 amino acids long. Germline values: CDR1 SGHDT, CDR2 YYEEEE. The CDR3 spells CASSTLTDTQYF.

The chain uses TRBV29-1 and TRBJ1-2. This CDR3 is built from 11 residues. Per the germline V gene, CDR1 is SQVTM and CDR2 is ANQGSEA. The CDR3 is CSAEGGNGYTF.

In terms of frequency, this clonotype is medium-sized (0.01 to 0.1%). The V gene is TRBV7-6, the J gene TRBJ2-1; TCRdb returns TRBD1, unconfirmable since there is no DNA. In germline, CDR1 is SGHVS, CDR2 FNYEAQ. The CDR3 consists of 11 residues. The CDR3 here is CASSPGNEQFF.

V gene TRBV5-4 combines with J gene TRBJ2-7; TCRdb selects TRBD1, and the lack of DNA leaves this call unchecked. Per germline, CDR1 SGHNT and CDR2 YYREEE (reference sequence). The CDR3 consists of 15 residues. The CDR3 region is CASSKSRDPRYEQYF.

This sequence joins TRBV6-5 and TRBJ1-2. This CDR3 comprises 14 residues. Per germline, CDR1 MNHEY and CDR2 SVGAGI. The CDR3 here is CASSLEAWGYGYTF.

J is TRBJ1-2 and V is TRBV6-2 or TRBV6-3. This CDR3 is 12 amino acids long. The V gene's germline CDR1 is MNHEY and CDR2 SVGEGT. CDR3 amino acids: CASSQDDYGYTF.

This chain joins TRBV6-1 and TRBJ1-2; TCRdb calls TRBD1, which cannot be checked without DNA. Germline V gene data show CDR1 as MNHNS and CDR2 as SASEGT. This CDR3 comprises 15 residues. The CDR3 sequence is CASSELLDRTYGYTF.